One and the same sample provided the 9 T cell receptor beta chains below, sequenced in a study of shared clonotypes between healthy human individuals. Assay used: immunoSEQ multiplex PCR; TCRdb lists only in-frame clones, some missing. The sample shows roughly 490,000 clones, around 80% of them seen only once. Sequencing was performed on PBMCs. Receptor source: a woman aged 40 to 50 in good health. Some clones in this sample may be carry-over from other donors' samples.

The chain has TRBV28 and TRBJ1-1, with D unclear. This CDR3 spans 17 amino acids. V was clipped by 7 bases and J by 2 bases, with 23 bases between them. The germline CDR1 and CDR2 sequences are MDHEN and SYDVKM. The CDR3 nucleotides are TGTGCCAGCATCACCCGGATCCGTGGGGTAACTAACACTGAAGCTTTCTTT. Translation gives CASITRIRGVTNTEAFF.

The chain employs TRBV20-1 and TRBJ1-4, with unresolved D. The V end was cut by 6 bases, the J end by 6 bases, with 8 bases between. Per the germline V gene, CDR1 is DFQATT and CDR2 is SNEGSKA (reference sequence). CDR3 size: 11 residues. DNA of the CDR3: TGCAGTGCACAGATCTATGAAAAACTGTTTTTT. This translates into CSAQIYEKLFF.

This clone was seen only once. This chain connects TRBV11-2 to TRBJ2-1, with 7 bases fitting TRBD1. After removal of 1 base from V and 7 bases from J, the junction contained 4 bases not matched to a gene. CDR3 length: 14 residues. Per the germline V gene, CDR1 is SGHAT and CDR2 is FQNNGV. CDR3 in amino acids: CASSLAGTANEQFF. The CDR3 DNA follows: TGTGCCAGCAGCTTAGCCGGGACAGCGAATGAGCAGTTCTTC.

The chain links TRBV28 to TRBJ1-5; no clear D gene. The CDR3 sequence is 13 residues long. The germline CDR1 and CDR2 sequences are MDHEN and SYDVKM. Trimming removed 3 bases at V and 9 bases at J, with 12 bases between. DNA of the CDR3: TGTGCCAGCAGTTTTCTCCCCCCCTGGCCCCAGCATTTT. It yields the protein CASSFLPPWPQHF.

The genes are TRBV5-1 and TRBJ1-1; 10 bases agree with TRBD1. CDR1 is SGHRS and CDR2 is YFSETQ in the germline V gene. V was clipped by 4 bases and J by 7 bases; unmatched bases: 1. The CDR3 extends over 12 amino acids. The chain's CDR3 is CASSRDRGEAFF. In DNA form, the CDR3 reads TGCGCCAGCAGCCGGGACAGGGGTGAAGCTTTCTTT.

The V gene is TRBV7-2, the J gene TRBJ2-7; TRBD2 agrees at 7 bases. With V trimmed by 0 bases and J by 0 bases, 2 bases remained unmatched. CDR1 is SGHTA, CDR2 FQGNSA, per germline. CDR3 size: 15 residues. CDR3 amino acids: CASSLASSGSYEQYF. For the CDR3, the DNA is TGTGCCAGCAGCTTAGCGTCTAGCGGCTCCTACGAGCAGTACTTC.

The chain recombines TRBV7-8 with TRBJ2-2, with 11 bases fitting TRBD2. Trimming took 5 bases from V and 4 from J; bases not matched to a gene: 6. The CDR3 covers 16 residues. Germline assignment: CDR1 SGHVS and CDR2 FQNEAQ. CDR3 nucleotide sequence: TGTGCCAGCAGCCCAACTAGCGGGAGAATCACCGGGGAGCTGTTTTTT. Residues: CASSPTSGRITGELFF.

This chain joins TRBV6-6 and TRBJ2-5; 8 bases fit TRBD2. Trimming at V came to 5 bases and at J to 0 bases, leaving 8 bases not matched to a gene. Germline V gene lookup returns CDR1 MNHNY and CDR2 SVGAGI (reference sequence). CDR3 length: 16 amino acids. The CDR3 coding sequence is TGTGCCAGCAGTCCCCCCGAGACTAGCGACCAAGAGACCCAGTACTTC. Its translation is CASSPPETSDQETQYF.

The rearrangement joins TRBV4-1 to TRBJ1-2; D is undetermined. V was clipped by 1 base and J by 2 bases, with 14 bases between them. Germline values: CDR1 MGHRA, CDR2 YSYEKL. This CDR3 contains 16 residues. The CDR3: CASSQAAGSRNYGYTF. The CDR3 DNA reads TGCGCCAGCAGCCAAGCCGCGGGGAGTAGGAACTATGGCTACACCTTC.